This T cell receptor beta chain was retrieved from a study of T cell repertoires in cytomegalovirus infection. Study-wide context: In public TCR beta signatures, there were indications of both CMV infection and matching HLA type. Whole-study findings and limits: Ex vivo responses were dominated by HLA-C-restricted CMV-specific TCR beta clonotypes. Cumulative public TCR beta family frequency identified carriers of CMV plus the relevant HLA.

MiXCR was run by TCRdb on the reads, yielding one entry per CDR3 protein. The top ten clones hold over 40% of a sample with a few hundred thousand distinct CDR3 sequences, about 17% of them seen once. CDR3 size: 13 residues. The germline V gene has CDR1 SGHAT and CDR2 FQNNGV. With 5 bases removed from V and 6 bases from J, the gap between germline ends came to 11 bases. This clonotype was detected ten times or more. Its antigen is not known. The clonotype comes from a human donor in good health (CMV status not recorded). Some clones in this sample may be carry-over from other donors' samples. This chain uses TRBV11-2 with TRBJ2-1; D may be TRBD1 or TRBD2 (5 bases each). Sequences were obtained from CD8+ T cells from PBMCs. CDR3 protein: CASSPGLVNEQFF. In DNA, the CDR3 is TGTGCCAGCAGCCCGGGGCTCGTCAATGAGCAGTTCTTC.